The clone carrying this TCR beta chain was observed many times. The assay was immunoSEQ multiplex PCR, and TCRdb's table has in-frame clones only and misses some. The sample shows approximately 300,000 clones, 70% to 90% of them seen only once. This entry comes from a study of Ad26.COV2.S vaccination and SARS-CoV-2 variants. Across the whole study: Donor was in the COV1001 Ad26.COV2.S trial arm. Into the muscle, Ad26.COV2.S was dosed once or twice, 56 days apart.

Germline loops: CDR1 MNHEY, CDR2 SMNVEV (reference sequence). CDR3 length: 16 residues. Trimming pared 2 bases from V and 2 bases from J, leaving 12 bases between. Described treatment: 15 to 20 received Ad26.COV2.S at low or high dose, single or two shots; roughly five received placebo; per-sample allocation not given. Each sample was drawn 63 days after the first injection (of vaccine or placebo). This adult donor, from Boston, was 18-55 years old. The sequence came from a person between 18 and 65 years old who received the Ad26.COV2.S COVID-19 vaccine or a placebo. Sample: peripheral blood, taken in a trial of Ad26.COV2.S vaccine versus placebo. The chain carries TRBV27 and TRBJ1-4; D gene unclear. The CDR3 bases are TGTGCCAGCAGTTTAATAGGACTAGGCACTAATGAAAAACTGTTTTTT. This encodes CASSLIGLGTNEKLFF.